The present T cell receptor beta chain was sequenced within a study of identical twins. V trimming: 3 bases; J trimming: 0 bases; junction bases outside the gene matches: 3. The CDR3 runs 16 residues. From germline, CDR1 is SGHRS and CDR2 YFSETQ. Each cDNA held unique molecular identifiers, and template switching gave it a universal primer site. Each CDR3 protein is one row after TCRdb ran MiXCR on the 5' RACE reads. This table holds 600,000 to 700,000 distinct CDR3 sequences, approximately 21% found once. Another study also made use of these data, one on T cells expressing NK-cell markers. That source reports: In a handful of donors, dominant CD3+CD56+NKG2C+ clones formed roughly 1.0-8% of CD8+ cells.

The sequence was collected from a woman between 18 and 29 years old in good health. V is TRBV5-1 and J is TRBJ2-4; 10 bases align to TRBD1. Material for sequencing was PBMCs. CDR3 amino acids: CASSSTGGVAKNIQYF. The CDR3, as DNA: TGCGCCAGCAGCTCGACAGGGGGCGTAGCCAAAAACATTCAGTACTTC.